The clone carrying this T cell receptor (beta chain) was seen a handful of times. The source of the sample is a study of neoadjuvant anti-PD-1 for oral cavity cancer. Time point defined: after neoadjuvant nivolumab, at surgical resection. Profiling relied on immunoSEQ multiplex PCR, and the TCRdb table lists in-frame clones only, not all of them. The sample carries around 13,000 clones, more than 70% recorded once. The source was PBMCs, collected after nivolumab (anti-PD-1) treatment. The source is a person aged 35-80 years with oral cavity squamous cell carcinoma.

The chain's CDR3 is CASSFRGQILSYF. The CDR3 DNA follows: TGTGCCAGCAGCTTTCGAGGACAGATTCTATCCTACTTC. The chain uses TRBV7-9 and TRBJ2-7, with D possibly being TRBD1 (6 bases). From germline, CDR1 is SEHNR and CDR2 FQNEAQ (reference sequence). V shed 3 bases and J shed 13 bases, with 19 bases lying between them. The CDR3 length is 13 residues.